Each of the 28 T cell receptor beta chains below was sequenced from the same sample in a study of T cell clones after liver transplantation. The protocol was immunoSEQ multiplex PCR, while the TCRdb copy is restricted to in-frame clones and leaves out a portion. The table shows 45,000 to 60,000 clones, with 80% to 90% occurring only once. The material sequenced was CD8+ T cells from blood, taken 12 months after liver transplant. The receptor source for this set is a human patient who received a liver transplant. The T cells may come from the graft donor.

The chain links TRBV30 to TRBJ1-1, with 8 bases lining up with TRBD1. Germline values: CDR1 GTSNPN, CDR2 SVGIG (reference sequence). The CDR3 extends over 13 amino acids. The junction had 7 bases not matched to a gene; V was cut back by 7 bases and J by 3 bases. In nucleotides, the CDR3 is TGTGCCTCGTCGACAGGGGAAGACACTGAAGCTTTCTTT. Its protein is CASSTGEDTEAFF.

The chain recombines TRBV27 with TRBJ2-1, with TRBD2 identical over 10 bases. CDR1 and CDR2 from the germline V gene are MNHEY and SMNVEV (reference sequence). This CDR3 has 16 amino acids. The V segment lost 6 bases and the J segment 6 bases; nucleotides outside the gene matches: 11. The CDR3 reads CASSHIAGGPFNEQFF. CDR3 nucleotide sequence: TGTGCCAGCAGCCATATAGCGGGAGGACCCTTCAATGAGCAGTTCTTC.

A word on this clone: The junction and the germline gene differ at one end; a read error may be behind it. This chain links TRBV5-1 with TRBJ2-7; D ambiguous. Germline-derived CDR1 and CDR2 are SGHRS and YFSETQ. The CDR3 runs to 14 residues. The CDR3 DNA sequence: TGCGCCAGCAGCTTGGGGGGTAGCTCCCACGAGCAGTACTTC. Translating it yields CASSLGGSSHEQYF.

The genes are TRBV7-9 and TRBJ2-1; unclear D gene. CDR1 SEHNR and CDR2 FQNEAQ come from the germline V gene (reference sequence). The CDR3 sequence is 13 residues long. Trimming cost V 5 bases and J 4 bases, with 9 bases left between them. The CDR3 region is CASSPGRYNEQFF. DNA of the CDR3: TGTGCCAGCAGCCCCGGACGTTACAATGAGCAGTTCTTC.

V is TRBV7-9 and J is TRBJ1-4, with TRBD1 identical over 9 bases. CDR1 is SEHNR and CDR2 is FQNEAQ in the germline V gene (reference sequence). The CDR3 extends over 15 amino acids. V lost 4 bases to trimming and J lost 7 bases; unmatched junction nucleotides: 7. The CDR3 nucleotides read TGTGCCAGCAGCTACCAGGGACAGGGCGGTGAAAAACTGTTTTTT. It translates to CASSYQGQGGEKLFF.

This clone has a single count. The chain carries TRBV5-1 and TRBJ2-5; no clear D gene. The CDR3 runs 14 residues. V dropped 0 bases and J dropped 4 bases, with 10 bases sitting between them. Germline V gives CDR1 SGHRS, CDR2 YFSETQ. The DNA of the CDR3 is TGCGCCAGCAGCTTGGAGGTGGTGGGAGAGACCCAGTACTTC. Protein product: CASSLEVVGETQYF.

The chain joins TRBV27 to TRBJ2-2; D is ambiguous. Deletions cut 2 bases from V and 3 bases from J, with 7 bases between. The CDR3 consists of 14 residues. The germline V gene encodes CDR1 MNHEY and CDR2 SMNVEV (reference sequence). As DNA, the CDR3 is TGTGCCAGCAGTTTAGGGCACTACACCGGGGAGCTGTTTTTT. Protein sequence: CASSLGHYTGELFF.

The chain combines TRBV2 with TRBJ2-6; 12 bases match TRBD1. J gave up 2 bases and V 6 bases, and 8 bases lay outside the gene matches. Germline loops: CDR1 SNHLY, CDR2 FYNNEI. This CDR3 is built from 18 residues. The CDR3 region is CASRPPGTGGAGANVLTF. CDR3 coding DNA: TGTGCCAGCAGACCCCCCGGGACAGGGGGCGCTGGGGCCAACGTCCTGACTTTC.

The CDR3 nucleotides read TGTGCCAGCTCATTAACAGGAGATGAAAAACTGTTTTTT. Translated, it gives CASSLTGDEKLFF. This chain joins TRBV18 and TRBJ1-4, with D maybe TRBD1 (5 bases). CDR1 is KGHSH, CDR2 LQKENI, per germline. The CDR3 consists of 13 residues. V lost 5 bases and J lost 6, with 10 bases in between.

This clone has only one observation. V and J are TRBV19 and TRBJ2-1, with 8 bases that match TRBD1. V lost 5 bases, J lost 4 bases, and 4 bases stayed unmatched. The CDR3 spans 14 residues. Germline V gene lookup returns CDR1 LNHDA and CDR2 SQIVND (reference sequence). The CDR3, as DNA: TGTGCCAGTAGTCGTCAGGGGGCTTACAATGAGCAGTTCTTC. Translated: CASSRQGAYNEQFF.

The V gene is TRBV28, the J gene TRBJ2-5, with D possibly called TRBD1 or TRBD2 (6 bases each). The CDR3 contains 14 residues. The V gene's germline CDR1 is MDHEN and CDR2 SYDVKM. Trimming stripped 10 bases from V and 5 bases from J, with 20 bases between. The DNA of the CDR3 is TGTGCCATCCAATTAGGGGGGACCGGGGAGACCCAGTACTTC. It translates to CAIQLGGTGETQYF.

This clone was detected a few times. The chain carries TRBV2 and TRBJ2-7; TRBD1 matches at 8 bases. V shed 5 bases, J shed 7 bases, and the junction held 7 bases outside the gene matches. Germline V gene sequence: CDR1 SNHLY, CDR2 FYNNEI. The CDR3 covers 13 residues. CDR3 protein: CASSLRGQEEQYF. CDR3 in DNA: TGTGCCAGCAGTCTCAGGGGGCAAGAAGAGCAGTACTTC. The variable domain in full, completed from reference TRBV2 and TRBJ2-7, reads EPEVTQTPSHQVTQMGQEVILRCVPISNHLYFYWYRQILGQKVEFLVSFYNNEISEKSEIFDDQFSVERPDGSNFTLKIRSTKLEDSAMYFCASSLRGQEEQYFGPGTRLTVT.

Comments on this clone: Other DNA sequences within the sample encode an identical CDR3. This chain connects TRBV5-6 to TRBJ1-1; D gene ambiguous. Between the trimmed V and J ends, which lost 0 bases and 4 bases, there was a span of 1 base. CDR1 is SGHDT and CDR2 is YYEEEE in the germline V gene. The CDR3 extends over 11 amino acids. The CDR3 DNA sequence: TGTGCCAGCAGCTTGGCCACTGAAGCTTTCTTT. Amino acid sequence: CASSLATEAFF.

The chain employs TRBV5-1 and TRBJ1-1; no clear D. There are 13 residues in the CDR3. The germline CDR1 and CDR2 sequences are SGHRS and YFSETQ. V shed 2 bases and J shed 3 bases, with 8 bases lying between them. CDR3 DNA: TGCGCCAGCAGCTTAGGAGAGGACACTGAAGCTTTCTTT. It is translated as CASSLGEDTEAFF.

CDR3 bases: TGCGCCAGCAGCCAAGGTCGGACAGGGGGCATCTATGGCTACACCTTC. Residues: CASSQGRTGGIYGYTF. The V call is TRBV4-3, the J call TRBJ1-2; 11 bases map to TRBD1. CDR3 length: 16 amino acids. Germline V gene lookup returns CDR1 LGHNA and CDR2 YSLEER. Trimming removed 1 base from V and 4 bases from J; junction bases left unmatched: 5.

A single count supports this clone. The chain's CDR3 is CASSPGQGAGYEQYF. The CDR3 coding sequence is TGTGCCAGTAGTCCAGGACAGGGGGCAGGCTACGAGCAGTACTTC. The gene calls are TRBV19 and TRBJ2-7, with 11 bases lining up with TRBD1. This CDR3 contains 15 residues. Looked up from germline, CDR1 is LNHDA and CDR2 is SQIVND (reference sequence). Trimming took 5 bases from V and 3 from J; bases not matched to a gene: 6.

This chain links TRBV28 with TRBJ2-1; D not certain. V lost 2 bases, J lost 4 bases, and 12 bases lay in between. Per germline, CDR1 MDHEN and CDR2 SYDVKM. CDR3 size: 15 residues. CDR3 sequence (DNA): TGTGCCAGCAGTTTAGGGGATCAAGCTTACAATGAGCAGTTCTTC. As protein: CASSLGDQAYNEQFF.

The chain combines TRBV6-1 with TRBJ1-1; a possible D gene is TRBD1 (5 bases). Trimming took 4 bases from V and 1 from J, leaving 16 bases between them. Germline loops: CDR1 MNHNS, CDR2 SASEGT. The CDR3 has 16 amino acids. CDR3: CASSAVKGGANTEAFF. The DNA of the CDR3 is TGTGCCAGCAGTGCGGTTAAGGGTGGGGCGAACACTGAAGCTTTCTTT.

V is TRBV5-6 and J is TRBJ2-1, with D unresolved. Trimming shortened V by 5 bases and J by 8 bases, and 8 bases separated the two germline ends. This CDR3 spans 11 amino acids. Germline V gene sequence: CDR1 SGHDT, CDR2 YYEEEE. The CDR3 nucleotides are TGTGCCAGCAGGGACCTCCATGAGCAGTTCTTC. This sequence encodes CASRDLHEQFF.

The gene calls are TRBV28 and TRBJ1-2, with 9 bases identical to TRBD1. Germline CDR1 MDHEN, CDR2 SYDVKM. The CDR3 is 18 residues long. Trimming cost V 8 bases and J 5 bases; bases outside gene matches: 21. CDR3 loop: CASSGILDRGRGEYGYTF. The CDR3 nucleotides are TGTGCCAGCTCCGGCATACTGGACAGGGGTCGGGGCGAATATGGCTACACCTTC.

V is TRBV27 and J is TRBJ2-7, with TRBD1 as a possible D gene (6 bases). Trimming pared 6 bases from V and 2 bases from J, leaving 14 bases between. Germline lookup yields CDR1 MNHEY and CDR2 SMNVEV (reference sequence). This CDR3 has 14 residues. The CDR3 here is CASRLRGKAYEQYF. In DNA, the CDR3 is TGTGCCAGCAGGCTCAGGGGAAAGGCCTACGAGCAGTACTTC.

The sample holds a few counts of this clone. The rearrangement joins TRBV5-8 to TRBJ1-1; no definite D call. CDR3 length: 11 residues. Trimming left V 6 bases short and J 8 bases short, with 11 bases between. From germline, CDR1 is SGHTS and CDR2 YDEGEE. This CDR3 reads CASTPFEEAFF. The CDR3 DNA is TGTGCCAGCACCCCGTTCGAGGAAGCTTTCTTT. The variable domain in full, with the rest retrieved from reference TRBV5-8 and TRBJ1-1, is EAGVTQSPTHLIKTRGQQATLRCSPISGHTSVYWYQQALGLGLQFLLWYDEGEERNRGNFPPRFSGRQFPNYSSELNVNALELEDSALYLCASTPFEEAFFGQGTRLTVV.

The chain links TRBV5-4 to TRBJ2-3; 13 bases fit TRBD2. Germline loops: CDR1 SGHNT, CDR2 YYREEE (reference sequence). The V gene end was trimmed by 0 bases and the J gene end by 5 bases; junction bases not matched to a gene: 6. The CDR3 loop spans 17 amino acids. CDR3 sequence: CASSLGLAGGREDTQYF. CDR3 nucleotide sequence: TGTGCCAGCAGCTTGGGACTAGCGGGAGGAAGGGAAGATACGCAGTATTTT.

The rearrangement links TRBV5-6 to TRBJ1-5, with a tentative D call TRBD1 (5 bases). Trimming left V 1 base short and J 6 bases short, with 17 bases between. CDR1 is SGHDT, CDR2 YYEEEE, per germline. The CDR3 is made up of 16 amino acids. CDR3 DNA: TGTGCCAGCAGCTTGTGGGGCAGGACCCGAAGTCAGCCCCAGCATTTT. Residues: CASSLWGRTRSQPQHF.

CDR3 sequence: CASSFSYEQYF. In DNA, the CDR3 is TGTGCCAGCAGTTTTTCCTACGAGCAGTACTTC. The chain employs TRBV6-6 and TRBJ2-7; D not resolved. Trimming removed 4 bases at V and 1 base at J, with 2 bases between. Germline V gives CDR1 MNHNY, CDR2 SVGAGI (reference sequence). The CDR3 has 11 amino acids.

This clone was counted once. V and J are TRBV4-1 and TRBJ2-5; D gene ambiguous. The CDR3 sequence is 14 residues long. V lost 4 bases to trimming and J lost 1 base, with 10 bases between them. Per the germline V gene, CDR1 is MGHRA and CDR2 is YSYEKL. This CDR3 reads CASSLPGLQETQYF. CDR3 bases: TGCGCCAGCAGCCTACCGGGCCTCCAAGAGACCCAGTACTTC.

The chain employs TRBV27 and TRBJ1-5; perhaps TRBD1 as D (6 bases). The CDR3 runs to 14 residues. From germline, CDR1 is MNHEY and CDR2 SMNVEV (reference sequence). V shed 6 bases and J shed 5 bases, with 14 bases lying between them. The CDR3, as DNA: TGTGCCAGCAGGGTACAGGGAGGGGATCAGCCCCAGCATTTT. It translates to CASRVQGGDQPQHF.

The J gene is TRBJ1-2, the V gene TRBV19; D is unclear. This CDR3 has 13 residues. The V gene lost 5 bases and the J gene lost 9 bases, with 16 bases spanning the gap. Germline V gene lookup returns CDR1 LNHDA and CDR2 SQIVND (reference sequence). In DNA, the CDR3 is TGTGCCAGTAGTTCCGGTGTTGAGACGAGCTACACCTTC. Encoded protein: CASSSGVETSYTF.